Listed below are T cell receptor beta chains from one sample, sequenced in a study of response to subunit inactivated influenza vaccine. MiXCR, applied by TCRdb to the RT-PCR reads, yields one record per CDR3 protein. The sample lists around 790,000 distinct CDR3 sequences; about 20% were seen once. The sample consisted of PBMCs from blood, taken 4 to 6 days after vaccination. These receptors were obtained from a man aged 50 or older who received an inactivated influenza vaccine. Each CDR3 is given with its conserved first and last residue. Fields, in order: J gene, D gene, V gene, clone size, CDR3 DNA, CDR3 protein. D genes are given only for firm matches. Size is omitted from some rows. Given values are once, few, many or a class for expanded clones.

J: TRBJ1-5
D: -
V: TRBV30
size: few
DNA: TGTGCCTGGAGTGTAGGGCAGTACAATCAGCCCCAGCATTTT
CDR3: CAWSVGQYNQPQHF

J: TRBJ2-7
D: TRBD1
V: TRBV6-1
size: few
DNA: TGTGCCAGCAGAGCAGATCGGGACAGGGCAAGTGGCGAGCAGTACTTC
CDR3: CASRADRDRASGEQYF

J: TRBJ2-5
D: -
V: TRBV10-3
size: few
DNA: TGTGCCATCAGTGAGTCAGTTCGGCAGGAGGCAAAAGAGACCCAGTACTTC
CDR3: CAISESVRQEAKETQYF

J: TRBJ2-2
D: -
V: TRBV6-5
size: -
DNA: TGTGCCAGCAGTTACTCGATGGCTAGCTTGGCGAACACCGGGGAGCTGTTTTTT
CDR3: CASSYSMASLANTGELFF

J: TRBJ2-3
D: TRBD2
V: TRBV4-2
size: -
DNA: TGTGCCAGCAGCCAAGAAATAGCGGGAGAAGGGACAGATACGCAGTATTTT
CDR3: CASSQEIAGEGTDTQYF

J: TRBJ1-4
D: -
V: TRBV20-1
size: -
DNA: TGCAGTGCTAGTTCCAGGGTTCACGAAAAACTGTTTTTT
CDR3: CSASSRVHEKLFF

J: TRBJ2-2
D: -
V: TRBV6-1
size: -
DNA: TGTGCCAGCAGTGAAGGCAGGGCAGAACTGAACACCGGGGAGCTGTTTTTT
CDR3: CASSEGRAELNTGELFF

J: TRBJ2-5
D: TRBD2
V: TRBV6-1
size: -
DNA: TGTGCCAGCAGTGCACCTAGCGGGGCGGGGGGGACCCAGTACTTC
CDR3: CASSAPSGAGGTQYF

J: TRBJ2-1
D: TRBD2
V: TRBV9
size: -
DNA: TGTGCCAGCAGCGTAGAGTGGCGGGGGGGCCATAATGAGCAGTTCTTC
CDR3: CASSVEWRGGHNEQFF

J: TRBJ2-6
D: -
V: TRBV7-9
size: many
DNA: TGTGCCAGCAGCTCGTCCCCGATTGGGGCCAACGTCCTGACTTTC
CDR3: CASSSSPIGANVLTF

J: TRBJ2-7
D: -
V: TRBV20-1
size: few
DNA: TGCAGTGCTAGTACCGGGACAACGAGGGAGCAGTACTTC
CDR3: CSASTGTTREQYF

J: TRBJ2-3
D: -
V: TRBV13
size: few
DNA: TGTGCCACCCGCGGGACATATACAAATACGCAGTATTTT
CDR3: CATRGTYTNTQYF

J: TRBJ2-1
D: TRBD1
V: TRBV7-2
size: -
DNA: TGTGCCAGCAGTCGGGACAGGGAGAACCGTAATGAGCAGTTCTTC
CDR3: CASSRDRENRNEQFF

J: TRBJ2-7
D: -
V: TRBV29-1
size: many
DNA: TGCAGCGTTGGCACAGGAGGCCCGTCCTACGAGCAGTACTTC
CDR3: CSVGTGGPSYEQYF

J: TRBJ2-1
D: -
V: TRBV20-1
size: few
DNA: TGCAGTGCAGACAGTACAGGTTACAATGAGCAGTTCTTC
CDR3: CSADSTGYNEQFF

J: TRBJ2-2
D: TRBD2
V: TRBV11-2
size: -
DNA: TGTGCCAGCAGCTTTCCTCGGTCTCGAGCGGGGGGGCCGCGGACCGGGGAGCTGTTTTTT
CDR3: CASSFPRSRAGGPRTGELFF

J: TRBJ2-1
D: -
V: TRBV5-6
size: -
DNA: TGTGCCAGGAGCCCGGGGTCGCGGAAGAACTATGACTACAATGAGCAGTTCTTC
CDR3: CARSPGSRKNYDYNEQFF

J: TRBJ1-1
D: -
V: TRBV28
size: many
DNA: TGTGCCAGCCGTACGACACAGATATTTCCACACACTGAAGCTTTCTTT
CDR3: CASRTTQIFPHTEAFF

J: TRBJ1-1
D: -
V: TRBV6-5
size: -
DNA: TGTGCCAGCAGTTACGTTGACGTGAACACTGAAGCTTTCTTT
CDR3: CASSYVDVNTEAFF

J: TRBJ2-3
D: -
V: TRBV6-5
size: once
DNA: TGTGCCAGCAGTTCGGGCCCTCTGCCGGTCCCATTGGCTCAGTATTTT
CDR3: CASSSGPLPVPLAQYF

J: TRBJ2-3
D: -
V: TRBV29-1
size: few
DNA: TGCAGCGTTGGGTGGGGGGCAGGTGCAGATACGCAGTATTTT
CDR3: CSVGWGAGADTQYF

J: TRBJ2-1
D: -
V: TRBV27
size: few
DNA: TGTGCCAGCAGTTTATCACTCGTCAGCTCCTACAATGAGCAGTTCTTC
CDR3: CASSLSLVSSYNEQFF

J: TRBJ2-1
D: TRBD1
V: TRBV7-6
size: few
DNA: TGTGCCAGCAGCTCGGGGGGACAGGGGCAGTTCTTC
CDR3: CASSSGGQGQFF

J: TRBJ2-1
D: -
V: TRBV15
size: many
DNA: TGTGCCACCAGCAGGAGCGGGTCTTACAATGAGCAGTTCTTC
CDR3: CATSRSGSYNEQFF

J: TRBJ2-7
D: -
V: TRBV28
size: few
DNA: TGTGCCAGCAGTTTAAGGACGGGGCCGAGCTCCTACGAGCAGTACTTC
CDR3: CASSLRTGPSSYEQYF

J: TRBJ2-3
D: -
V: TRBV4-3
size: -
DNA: TGCGCCAGCAGCCGGTACAGGACAGTCACAGATACGCAGTATTTT
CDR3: CASSRYRTVTDTQYF

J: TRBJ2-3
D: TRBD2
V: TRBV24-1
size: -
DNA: TGTGCCACCAGTGATCCCCGGAGTAGCGGGGGCACAGATACGCAGTATTTT
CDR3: CATSDPRSSGGTDTQYF

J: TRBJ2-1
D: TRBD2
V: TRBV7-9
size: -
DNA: TGTGCCAGCAGCTTAAGGCGGGGGTACTCCTACAATGAGCAGTTCTTC
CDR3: CASSLRRGYSYNEQFF

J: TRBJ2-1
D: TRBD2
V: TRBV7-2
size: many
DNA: TGTGCCAGCAGCTTAGTAGCGGCTAGCGGGGTTAACAATGAGCAGTTCTTC
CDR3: CASSLVAASGVNNEQFF

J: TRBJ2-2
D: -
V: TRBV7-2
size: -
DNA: TGTGCCAGCAGCTTTGACAGGATAGCGAACACCGGGGAGCTGTTTTTT
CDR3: CASSFDRIANTGELFF

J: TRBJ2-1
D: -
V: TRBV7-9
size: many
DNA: TGTGCCAGCACCCAGTACGGGAGAAACAACAATGAGCAGTTCTTC
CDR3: CASTQYGRNNNEQFF

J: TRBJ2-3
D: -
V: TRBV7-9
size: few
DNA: TGTGCCAGCGGCGTTATGGCCACAGATACGCAGTATTTT
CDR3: CASGVMATDTQYF

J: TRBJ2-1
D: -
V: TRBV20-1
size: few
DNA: TGCAGTGCTAGTCCCCCCCAAACCATCTACAATGAGCAGTTCTTC
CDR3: CSASPPQTIYNEQFF

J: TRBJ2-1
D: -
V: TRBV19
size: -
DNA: TGTGCCAGTTCTACCTTCTACAATGAGCAGTTCTTC
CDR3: CASSTFYNEQFF

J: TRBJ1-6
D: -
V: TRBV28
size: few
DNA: TGTGCCAGCAGCAGTACTCCTCGATCGGGTTCACCCCTCCACTTT
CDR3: CASSSTPRSGSPLHF